The present entry profiles one T cell receptor beta chain with its context. Its antigen is currently not known. It has no much larger one-base neighbor in the sample; base qualities were not kept. The data belong to a study of control samples from healthy donors and cancer patients (TCRdb year 2020). Library method: the immunoSEQ multiplex PCR assay. In TCRdb, the immuneACCESS table is reduced to in-frame sequences with V and J assigned. These tables do not hold every clone; where another copy was compared, an unresolved V gene accounts for under half, and the others remain unexplained. The sample contains under 150,000 clones, around 90% of them found a single time. Clones ranked in the top ten supply more than 4% of the sample. This clonotype was sampled from a man under 40 in good health. The sample taken for sequencing was blood.

Here is the DNA: TGTGCCAGCAGATTAGGGGGCCCCTCCTACGAGCAGTACTTC. This sequence encodes CASRLGGPSYEQYF. The chain employs TRBV28 and TRBJ2-7; TRBD1 fits 7 bases in the junction. CDR1 is given as MDHEN and CDR2 as SYDVKM, both from the germline V gene. V has 6 bases trimmed and J has 0 bases trimmed; junction bases matching no gene number 5. The CDR3 starts with the cysteine, ends with the phenylalanine, and has 14 residues. Here the CDR3 DNA is all that survives: 42 bases in frame from base 1.